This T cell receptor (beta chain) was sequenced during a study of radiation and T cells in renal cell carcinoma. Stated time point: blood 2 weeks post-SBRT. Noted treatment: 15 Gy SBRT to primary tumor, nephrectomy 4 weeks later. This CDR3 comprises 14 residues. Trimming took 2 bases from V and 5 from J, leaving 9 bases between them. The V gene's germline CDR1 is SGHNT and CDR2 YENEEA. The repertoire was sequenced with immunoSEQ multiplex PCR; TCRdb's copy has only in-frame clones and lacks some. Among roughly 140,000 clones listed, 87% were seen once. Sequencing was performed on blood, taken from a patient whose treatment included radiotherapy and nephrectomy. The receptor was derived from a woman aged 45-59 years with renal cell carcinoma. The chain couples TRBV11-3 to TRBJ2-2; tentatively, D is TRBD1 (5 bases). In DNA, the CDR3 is TGTGCCAGCAGCTTACGGACACAGACCGGGGAGCTGTTTTTT. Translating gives CASSLRTQTGELFF.